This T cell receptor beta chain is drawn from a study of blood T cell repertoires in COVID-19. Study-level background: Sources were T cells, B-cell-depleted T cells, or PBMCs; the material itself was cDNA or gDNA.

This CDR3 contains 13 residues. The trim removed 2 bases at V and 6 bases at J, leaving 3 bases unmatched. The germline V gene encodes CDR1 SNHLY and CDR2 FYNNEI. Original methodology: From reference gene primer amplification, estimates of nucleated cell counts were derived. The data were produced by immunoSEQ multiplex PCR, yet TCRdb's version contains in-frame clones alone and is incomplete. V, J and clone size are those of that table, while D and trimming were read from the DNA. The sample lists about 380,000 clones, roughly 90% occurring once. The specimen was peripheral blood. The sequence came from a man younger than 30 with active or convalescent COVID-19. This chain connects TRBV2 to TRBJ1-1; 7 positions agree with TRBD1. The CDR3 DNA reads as TGTGCCAGCAGTGAAACAGGGGTCCCTGAAGCTTTCTTT. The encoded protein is CASSETGVPEAFF.